A selection of T cell receptor beta chains follows, all from one sample in a study of cytotoxic CD8 clonotypes in ibrutinib-treated CLL. TCRdb's copy holds only in-frame clones and misses some; the assay was immunoSEQ multiplex PCR. In the table there are more than 200,000 clones, approximately 79% of which are singletons. The source material was PBMCs, sampled after 12 months of ibrutinib treatment. The receptor set was obtained from a human donor with chronic lymphocytic leukemia. Each CDR3 is given with its conserved first and last residue. D genes are given only for firm matches. Rows give clone size only sometimes, using once, few, many, or a class for an expanded clone.

clone_size: -
d_call: TRBD1
j_call: TRBJ2-7
v_call: TRBV30
cdr3_aa: CAWSVLRYTGTGAYEQYF
cdr3_nt: TGTGCCTGGAGTGTACTCCGTTATACCGGGACAGGGGCCTACGAGCAGTACTTC

clone_size: -
d_call: -
j_call: TRBJ2-7
v_call: TRBV11-2
cdr3_aa: CASSPRGYRTWASYEQYF
cdr3_nt: TGTGCCAGCAGCCCCCGGGGGTATCGTACTTGGGCATCCTACGAGCAGTACTTC

clone_size: once
d_call: TRBD1
j_call: TRBJ2-6
v_call: TRBV6-5
cdr3_aa: CASSRGPPTNVLTF
cdr3_nt: TGTGCCAGCAGCAGGGGGCCTCCAACCAACGTCCTGACTTTC

clone_size: -
d_call: -
j_call: TRBJ2-5
v_call: TRBV28
cdr3_aa: CASSYSGSSRETQYF
cdr3_nt: TGTGCCAGCAGTTATTCAGGGTCTTCAAGGGAGACCCAGTACTTC

clone_size: -
d_call: TRBD1
j_call: TRBJ1-3
v_call: TRBV5-4
cdr3_aa: CASSAGQENSGNTIYF
cdr3_nt: TGTGCCAGCAGCGCTGGACAGGAGAACTCTGGAAACACCATATATTTT

clone_size: once
d_call: TRBD2
j_call: TRBJ2-7
v_call: TRBV13
cdr3_aa: CASSLELAGVDYEQYF
cdr3_nt: TGTGCCAGCAGCTTGGAACTAGCGGGAGTAGACTACGAGCAGTACTTC

clone_size: -
d_call: TRBD2
j_call: TRBJ2-7
v_call: TRBV7-9
cdr3_aa: CASSLLGSGTLYEQYF
cdr3_nt: TGTGCCAGCAGCTTACTCGGAAGCGGGACCCTCTACGAGCAGTACTTC

clone_size: few
d_call: -
j_call: TRBJ1-2
v_call: TRBV20-1
cdr3_aa: CSASPNYGYTF
cdr3_nt: TGCAGTGCATCTCCTAACTATGGCTACACCTTC

clone_size: -
d_call: TRBD1
j_call: TRBJ1-2
v_call: TRBV11-2
cdr3_aa: CASSLGTGGYGYTF
cdr3_nt: TGTGCCAGCAGCTTAGGCACAGGGGGATATGGCTACACCTTC

clone_size: once
d_call: -
j_call: TRBJ2-3
v_call: TRBV19
cdr3_aa: CASSIRGADGDTQYF
cdr3_nt: TGTGCCAGTAGTATAAGGGGGGCGGATGGAGATACGCAGTATTTT

clone_size: -
d_call: -
j_call: TRBJ1-2
v_call: TRBV6-4
cdr3_aa: CASSPGGAYGYTF
cdr3_nt: TGTGCCAGCAGCCCCGGCGGAGCCTATGGCTACACCTTC

clone_size: -
d_call: -
j_call: TRBJ1-2
v_call: TRBV4-1
cdr3_aa: CASSPRSGDRANYGYTF
cdr3_nt: TGCGCCAGCAGCCCAAGATCAGGGGACCGAGCTAACTATGGCTACACCTTC

clone_size: -
d_call: -
j_call: TRBJ1-2
v_call: TRBV29-1
cdr3_aa: CSVGGVLDGYTF
cdr3_nt: TGCAGCGTTGGGGGGGTTCTGGATGGCTACACCTTC

clone_size: -
d_call: -
j_call: TRBJ2-6
v_call: TRBV6-6
cdr3_aa: CASSSRLGANVLTF
cdr3_nt: TGTGCCAGCAGTTCCCGGCTGGGGGCCAACGTCCTGACTTTC

clone_size: -
d_call: TRBD2
j_call: TRBJ2-7
v_call: TRBV4-1
cdr3_aa: CASSRPGREGTYEQYF
cdr3_nt: TGCGCCAGCAGCCGACCGGGGCGGGAGGGAACCTACGAGCAGTACTTC

clone_size: -
d_call: TRBD2
j_call: TRBJ2-3
v_call: TRBV2
cdr3_aa: CASGFGDWGLAETDTQYF
cdr3_nt: TGTGCCAGCGGTTTTGGGGACTGGGGACTAGCGGAGACAGATACGCAGTATTTT

clone_size: -
d_call: TRBD1
j_call: TRBJ1-6
v_call: TRBV2
cdr3_aa: CASSEAQGANSPLHF
cdr3_nt: TGTGCCAGCAGTGAAGCGCAGGGGGCAAATTCACCCCTCCACTTT

clone_size: -
d_call: -
j_call: TRBJ1-1
v_call: TRBV6-5
cdr3_aa: CASTRGVRGTEAFF
cdr3_nt: TGTGCCAGCACCAGGGGCGTGAGGGGAACTGAAGCTTTCTTT

clone_size: -
d_call: TRBD2
j_call: TRBJ2-2
v_call: TRBV4-1
cdr3_aa: CASSLRGTSAFWELFF
cdr3_nt: TGCGCCAGCAGCCTTCGGGGGACTAGCGCCTTTTGGGAGCTGTTTTTT

clone_size: -
d_call: -
j_call: TRBJ2-3
v_call: TRBV6-6
cdr3_aa: CASSYWSLSTDTQYF
cdr3_nt: TGTGCCAGCAGTTACTGGTCCCTAAGCACAGATACGCAGTATTTT

clone_size: -
d_call: -
j_call: TRBJ1-1
v_call: TRBV7-9
cdr3_aa: CASSLEAGTNTEAFF
cdr3_nt: TGTGCCAGCAGCTTAGAGGCAGGGACGAACACTGAAGCTTTCTTT

clone_size: few
d_call: -
j_call: TRBJ1-4
v_call: TRBV6-1
cdr3_aa: CASSTGTTNEKLFF
cdr3_nt: TGTGCCAGCAGTACAGGAACAACTAATGAAAAACTGTTTTTT

clone_size: -
d_call: TRBD1
j_call: TRBJ1-1
v_call: TRBV6-1
cdr3_aa: CASRGDRGHTEAFF
cdr3_nt: TGTGCCAGCAGGGGGGACAGGGGTCATACTGAAGCTTTCTTT

clone_size: -
d_call: -
j_call: TRBJ1-2
v_call: TRBV5-6
cdr3_aa: CASSLQGSTNYGYTF
cdr3_nt: TGTGCCAGCAGCTTACAGGGATCCACTAACTATGGCTACACCTTC

clone_size: -
d_call: -
j_call: TRBJ1-2
v_call: TRBV6-5
cdr3_aa: CASSAGTATLYGYTF
cdr3_nt: TGTGCCAGCAGTGCCGGGACGGCGACTCTCTATGGCTACACCTTC

clone_size: -
d_call: -
j_call: TRBJ1-1
v_call: TRBV25-1
cdr3_aa: CASTDGIQGVLEAFF
cdr3_nt: TGTGCCAGCACCGATGGTATCCAGGGAGTACTAGAAGCTTTCTTT

clone_size: once
d_call: TRBD1
j_call: TRBJ2-7
v_call: TRBV7-9
cdr3_aa: CASSSPRFKGDRFNEQYF
cdr3_nt: TGTGCCAGCAGCTCGCCTCGCTTTAAGGGGGACAGGTTCAACGAGCAGTACTTC

clone_size: once
d_call: -
j_call: TRBJ1-4
v_call: TRBV6-5
cdr3_aa: CASSYTSTSGEKLFF
cdr3_nt: TGTGCCAGCAGTTACACCTCGACCTCCGGTGAAAAACTGTTTTTT

clone_size: few
d_call: TRBD2
j_call: TRBJ2-1
v_call: TRBV5-4
cdr3_aa: CASSLASGRAYNEQFF
cdr3_nt: TGTGCCAGCAGCTTGGCAAGCGGGAGAGCTTACAATGAGCAGTTCTTC

clone_size: -
d_call: -
j_call: TRBJ1-4
v_call: TRBV30
cdr3_aa: CAWSYRLNEKLFF
cdr3_nt: TGTGCCTGGAGTTACAGATTGAATGAAAAACTGTTTTTT

clone_size: -
d_call: -
j_call: TRBJ2-2
v_call: TRBV11-2
cdr3_aa: CASSFIPWELFF
cdr3_nt: TGTGCCAGCAGCTTTATACCGTGGGAGCTGTTTTTT

clone_size: -
d_call: TRBD2
j_call: TRBJ2-3
v_call: TRBV11-3
cdr3_aa: CASSLGGLAGGLGDTQYF
cdr3_nt: TGTGCCAGCAGCTTAGGAGGACTAGCGGGGGGCCTAGGGGATACGCAGTATTTT

clone_size: -
d_call: TRBD2
j_call: TRBJ2-7
v_call: TRBV7-2
cdr3_aa: CASSPSGRYEQYF
cdr3_nt: TGTGCCAGCAGCCCTAGCGGGAGATACGAGCAGTACTTC

clone_size: -
d_call: TRBD1
j_call: TRBJ1-1
v_call: TRBV18
cdr3_aa: CASSPQGANTEAFF
cdr3_nt: TGTGCCAGCTCACCACAGGGGGCGAACACTGAAGCTTTCTTT

clone_size: -
d_call: -
j_call: TRBJ2-6
v_call: TRBV10-3
cdr3_aa: CAISDPATGDSGANVLTF
cdr3_nt: TGTGCCATCAGTGATCCCGCCACGGGGGACTCTGGGGCCAACGTCCTGACTTTC

clone_size: once
d_call: TRBD1
j_call: TRBJ1-3
v_call: TRBV7-9
cdr3_aa: CASSHRGSAGNTIYF
cdr3_nt: TGTGCCAGCAGCCACAGGGGTTCGGCTGGAAACACCATATATTTT

clone_size: -
d_call: -
j_call: TRBJ2-7
v_call: TRBV7-8
cdr3_aa: CASSRTYEQYF
cdr3_nt: TGTGCCAGCAGCCGGACCTACGAGCAGTACTTC

clone_size: once
d_call: TRBD2
j_call: TRBJ2-3
v_call: TRBV2
cdr3_aa: CASSARRTSGATDTQYF
cdr3_nt: TGTGCCAGCAGTGCAAGGAGGACTAGCGGGGCTACAGATACGCAGTATTTT

clone_size: many
d_call: -
j_call: TRBJ2-7
v_call: TRBV6-1
cdr3_aa: CATSRDGAYEQYF
cdr3_nt: TGTGCCACCTCCCGGGACGGAGCCTACGAGCAGTACTTC

clone_size: -
d_call: -
j_call: TRBJ2-3
v_call: TRBV4-2
cdr3_aa: CASSQDGPGSTDTQYF
cdr3_nt: TGTGCCAGCAGCCAAGATGGACCGGGGTCCACAGATACGCAGTATTTT

clone_size: -
d_call: TRBD1
j_call: TRBJ2-7
v_call: TRBV6-5
cdr3_aa: CASSRQGSTYEQYF
cdr3_nt: TGTGCCAGCAGTCGACAGGGATCAACCTACGAGCAGTACTTC